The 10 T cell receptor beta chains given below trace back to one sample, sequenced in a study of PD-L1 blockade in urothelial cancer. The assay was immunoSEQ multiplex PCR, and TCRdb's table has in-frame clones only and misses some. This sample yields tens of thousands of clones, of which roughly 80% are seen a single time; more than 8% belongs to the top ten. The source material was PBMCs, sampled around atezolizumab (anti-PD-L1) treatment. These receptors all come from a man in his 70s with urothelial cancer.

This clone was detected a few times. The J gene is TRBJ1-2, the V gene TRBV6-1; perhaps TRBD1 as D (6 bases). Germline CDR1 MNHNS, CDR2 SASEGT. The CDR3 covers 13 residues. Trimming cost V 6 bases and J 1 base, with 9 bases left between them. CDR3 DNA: TGTGCCAGCAGCGACAGGTTTAACTATGGCTACACCTTC. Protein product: CASSDRFNYGYTF.

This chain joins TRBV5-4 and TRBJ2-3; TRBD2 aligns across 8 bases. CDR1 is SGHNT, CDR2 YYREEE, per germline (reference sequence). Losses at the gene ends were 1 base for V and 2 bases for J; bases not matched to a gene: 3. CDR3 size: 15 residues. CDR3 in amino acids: CASSLFGGDTDTQYF. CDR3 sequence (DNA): TGTGCCAGCAGCTTGTTCGGGGGGGACACAGATACGCAGTATTTT.

CDR3 DNA sequence: TGTGCCAGCAGTCTCAGTACAGGGGGCAGGTCTGAAGCTTTCTTT. It codes for CASSLSTGGRSEAFF. The genes are TRBV7-9 and TRBJ1-1, with 9 positions matching TRBD1. This CDR3 has 15 amino acids. Germline V gene sequence: CDR1 SEHNR, CDR2 FQNEAQ (reference sequence). J lost 6 bases, V lost 6 bases, and 11 bases had no gene match. Full variable domain (rest looked up from reference TRBV7-9 and TRBJ1-1): DTGVSQNPRHKITKRGQNVTFRCDPISEHNRLYWYRQTLGQGPEFLTYFQNEAQLEKSRLLSDRFSAERPKGSFSTLEIQRTEQGDSAMYLCASSLSTGGRSEAFFGQGTRLTVV.

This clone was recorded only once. The CDR3 loop reads CAISEVAGNTGELFF. The CDR3 DNA reads as TGTGCCATCAGTGAAGTAGCGGGGAACACCGGGGAGCTGTTTTTT. The chain links TRBV10-3 to TRBJ2-2; 7 nucleotides align to TRBD2. Per the germline V gene, CDR1 is ENHRY and CDR2 is SYGVKD. The V and J ends lost 3 bases and 1 base, in that order; junction bases with no gene match: 2. This CDR3 region has 15 residues.

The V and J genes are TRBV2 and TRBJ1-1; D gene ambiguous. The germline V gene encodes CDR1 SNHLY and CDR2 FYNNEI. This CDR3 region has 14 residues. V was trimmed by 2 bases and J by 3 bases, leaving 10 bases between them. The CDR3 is CASSERVQDTEAFF. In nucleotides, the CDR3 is TGTGCCAGCAGTGAACGAGTTCAGGACACTGAAGCTTTCTTT.

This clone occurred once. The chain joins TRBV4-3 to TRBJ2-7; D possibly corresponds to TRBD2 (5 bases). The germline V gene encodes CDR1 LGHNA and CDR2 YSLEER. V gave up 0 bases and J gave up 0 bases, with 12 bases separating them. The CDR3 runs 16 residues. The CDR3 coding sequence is TGCGCCAGCAGCCAAGATGTGGGAGACAACTCCTACGAGCAGTACTTC. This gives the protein CASSQDVGDNSYEQYF.

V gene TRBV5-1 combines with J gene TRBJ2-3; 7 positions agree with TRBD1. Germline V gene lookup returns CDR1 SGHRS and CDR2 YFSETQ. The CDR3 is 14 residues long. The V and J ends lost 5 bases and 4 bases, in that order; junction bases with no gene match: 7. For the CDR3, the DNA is TGCGCCAGCAGGTATTGGACAGGCCCAGATACGCAGTATTTT. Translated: CASRYWTGPDTQYF.

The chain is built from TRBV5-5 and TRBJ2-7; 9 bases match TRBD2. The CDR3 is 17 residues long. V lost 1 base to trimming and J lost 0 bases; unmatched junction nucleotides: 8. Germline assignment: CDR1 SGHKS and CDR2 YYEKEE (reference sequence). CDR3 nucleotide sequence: TGTGCCAGCAGCTTGTCGGCCGCTAGCGGGAACTCCTACGAGCAGTACTTC. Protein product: CASSLSAASGNSYEQYF.

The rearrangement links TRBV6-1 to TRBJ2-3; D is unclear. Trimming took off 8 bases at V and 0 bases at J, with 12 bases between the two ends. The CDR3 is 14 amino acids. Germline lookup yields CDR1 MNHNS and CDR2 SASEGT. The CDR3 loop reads CASGDLTSTDTQYF. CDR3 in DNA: TGTGCCAGCGGCGACTTGACTAGCACAGATACGCAGTATTTT.

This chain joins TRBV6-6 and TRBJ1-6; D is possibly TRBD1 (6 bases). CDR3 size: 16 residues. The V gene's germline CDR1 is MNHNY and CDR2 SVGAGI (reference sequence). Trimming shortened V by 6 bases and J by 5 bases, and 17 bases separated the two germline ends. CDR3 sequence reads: CASRDHRTVNNSPLHF. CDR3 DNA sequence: TGTGCCAGCAGGGACCACCGGACAGTCAATAATTCACCCCTCCACTTT.